The 27 T cell receptor beta chains in this list originate from one sample, sequenced in a study of beta chain features in type 1 diabetes. Their target antigens are unknown. Regarding the study as a whole: Moderate yet significant TCRB CDR3 shortening was seen in Type 1 diabetes patients in all four CD4+ subsets.

Sequencing targeted expressed TCRB transcripts, as all isolated RNA had been reverse transcribed. Sequencing used immunoSEQ multiplex PCR; TCRdb keeps in-frame clones, though not all of them. The sample lists approximately 270,000 clones, 13% to 15% occurring once. Sequenced input: naive CD4+ T cells from blood. These receptors were collected from a man in his thirties or forties with type 1 diabetes.

The rearrangement links TRBV7-3 to TRBJ2-5; D not resolved. The V end was cut by 0 bases, the J end by 5 bases, with 7 bases between. CDR1 and CDR2 (germline): SGHTA, FQGTGA. This CDR3 has 13 residues. The CDR3 spells CASSLTLRETQYF. The CDR3 DNA sequence: TGTGCCAGCAGCTTAACGCTCCGGGAGACCCAGTACTTC.

This sequence joins TRBV27 and TRBJ2-7; 8 positions agree with TRBD1. This CDR3 has 14 residues. Trimming at V came to 8 bases and at J to 0 bases, leaving 6 bases not matched to a gene. Germline V gives CDR1 MNHEY, CDR2 SMNVEV (reference sequence). CDR3 in DNA: TGTGCCAGCGGACATACAGGGGGCTCCTACGAGCAGTACTTC. Amino acid sequence: CASGHTGGSYEQYF.

The V call is TRBV5-1, the J call TRBJ2-2, with TRBD1 as a possible D gene (5 bases). From germline, CDR1 is SGHRS and CDR2 YFSETQ. This CDR3 contains 15 residues. V gave up 4 bases and J gave up 2 bases, with 12 bases separating them. Here the CDR3 reads CASSNDSPNTGELFF. Written as DNA, the CDR3 is TGCGCCAGCAGCAATGACAGCCCCAACACCGGGGAGCTGTTTTTT.

This clone was observed a handful of times. This rearrangement joins TRBV6-6 to TRBJ2-7, with D possibly TRBD1 on 6 matching bases. Germline CDR1 and CDR2: MNHNY and SVGAGI (reference sequence). This CDR3 spans 13 amino acids. Trimming took off 3 bases at V and 3 bases at J, with 9 bases between the two ends. CDR3 nucleotide sequence: TGTGCCAGCAGTTATCGACAGGTCTACGAGCAGTACTTC. As protein: CASSYRQVYEQYF.

This clone was detected only a few times. Other DNA sequences in the sample encode the same CDR3. The chain has TRBV30 and TRBJ1-5; a weak D match, TRBD1 (6 bases). Germline lookup yields CDR1 GTSNPN and CDR2 SVGIG (reference sequence). V was trimmed by 2 bases and J by 0 bases, leaving 8 bases between them. CDR3 size: 14 residues. CDR3 bases: TGTGCCTGGAGTAGGGGGGGTAGCAATCAGCCCCAGCATTTT. It encodes CAWSRGGSNQPQHF.

This clone has just a few counts. This chain links TRBV5-1 with TRBJ2-5, with TRBD2 identical over 7 bases. V shed 0 bases, J shed 2 bases, and the junction held 7 bases outside the gene matches. The CDR3 is made up of 16 amino acids. Germline CDR1 is SGHRS and CDR2 is YFSETQ. The CDR3 nucleotides read TGCGCCAGCAGCTTGGTGGCTAGCGGAATGCAAGAGACCCAGTACTTC. It encodes CASSLVASGMQETQYF.

The CDR3: CASSPRTGQGKKLFF. The CDR3 coding sequence is TGTGCCAGCAGCCCCAGGACGGGACAGGGTAAAAAACTGTTTTTT. The chain has TRBV13 and TRBJ1-4, with TRBD1 matching 9 bases. This CDR3 has 15 amino acids. Trimming removed 5 bases from V and 9 bases from J; junction bases left unmatched: 10. Germline assignment: CDR1 PRHDT and CDR2 FYEKMQ (reference sequence).

There are a few counts of this clone. The chain uses TRBV28 and TRBJ2-3, with D possibly TRBD2 on 5 matching bases. Germline lookup yields CDR1 MDHEN and CDR2 SYDVKM. V lost 4 bases, J lost 2 bases, and 13 bases lay in between. This CDR3 is built from 15 residues. The CDR3 nucleotides read TGTGCCAGCAGTTCCGCTAGCCCTCCCACAGATACGCAGTATTTT. This sequence encodes CASSSASPPTDTQYF.

The sample holds a few counts of this clone. The J gene is TRBJ2-7, the V gene TRBV6-5, with D possibly being TRBD1 (6 bases). V gave up 6 bases and J gave up 2 bases, with 11 bases separating them. Germline lookup yields CDR1 MNHEY and CDR2 SVGAGI. This CDR3 has 13 residues. The CDR3 nucleotides read TGTGCCAGCAGGACAGGCGAAGCCTACGAGCAGTACTTC. Its protein product is CASRTGEAYEQYF.

This clone was seen a single time. This chain joins TRBV10-3 and TRBJ1-1; 8 positions match TRBD1. Germline trimming cut 11 bases from V and 3 bases from J; bases unmatched to any gene: 14. This CDR3 comprises 15 residues. From germline, CDR1 is ENHRY and CDR2 SYGVKD. The CDR3 bases are TGTGCCTCTACGGGGACAGGACCAGTGGACACTGAAGCTTTCTTT. This encodes CASTGTGPVDTEAFF.

A few counts support this clone. V usage is TRBV5-1 and J usage is TRBJ2-2, with D hard to call. From germline, CDR1 is SGHRS and CDR2 YFSETQ. CDR3 length equals 13 residues. V lost 2 bases and J 4 bases, leaving 6 bases between the germline ends. The DNA of the CDR3 is TGCGCCAGCAGCTTATACAGCACCGGGGAGCTGTTTTTT. Protein sequence: CASSLYSTGELFF.

The chain is built from TRBV5-1 and TRBJ2-3; TRBD2 matches 14 bases. Unmatched junction bases numbered 16, after V lost 3 bases and J lost 4 bases. The CDR3 runs 20 residues. CDR1 and CDR2 from the germline V gene are SGHRS and YFSETQ. CDR3 nucleotide sequence: TGCGCCAGCAGCTGGGGAGGGCCCGGGACTAGCGGGAGACCCGCAGATACGCAGTATTTT. The encoded protein is CASSWGGPGTSGRPADTQYF.

This clone was observed a few times. J is TRBJ1-1 and V is TRBV4-1; possible D gene TRBD1, 6 bases. The ends were cut back, 2 bases at V and 4 bases at J, with 11 bases in the middle. The CDR3 extends over 14 amino acids. Germline assignment: CDR1 MGHRA and CDR2 YSYEKL. The CDR3 region is CASSQPRQATEAFF. The CDR3 DNA reads TGCGCCAGCAGCCAACCCAGACAGGCCACTGAAGCTTTCTTT.

This chain joins TRBV7-9 and TRBJ1-2; 7 bases agree with TRBD1. This CDR3 spans 16 amino acids. Germline trimming cut 3 bases from V and 4 bases from J; bases unmatched to any gene: 11. The V gene's germline CDR1 is SEHNR and CDR2 FQNEAQ (reference sequence). CDR3 residues: CASSLIRQGPFYGYTF. CDR3 in DNA: TGTGCCAGCAGCTTGATTCGACAGGGCCCCTTCTATGGCTACACCTTC.

This rearrangement joins TRBV19 to TRBJ2-7; D possibly corresponds to TRBD1 (6 bases). Trimming stripped 1 base from V and 2 bases from J, with 12 bases between. The CDR3 runs 15 residues. Germline lookup yields CDR1 LNHDA and CDR2 SQIVND (reference sequence). DNA for the CDR3: TGTGCCAGTAGTATAGGGGCAGGGGACCCCTACGAGCAGTACTTC. Translated, it gives CASSIGAGDPYEQYF.

In the case of this clone: Mismatch with germline at one junction end may stem from a read error. The rearrangement links TRBV12-5 to TRBJ2-7; D is perhaps TRBD2 (6 bases). Looked up from germline, CDR1 is LGHNT and CDR2 is FRNRAP. This CDR3 is 15 amino acids long. Here the CDR3 reads CASVLVGSGEGEQYF. Written as DNA, the CDR3 is TGTGCTAGTGTTTTGGTAGGTTCGGGGGAAGGTGAGCAGTACTTC. Using reference TRBV12-5 and TRBJ2-7 for the parts outside the CDR3, the full variable domain is DARVTQTPRHKVTEMGQEVTMRCQPILGHNTVFWYRQTMMQGLELLAYFRNRAPLDDSGMPKDRFSAEMPDATLATLKIQPSEPRDSAVYFCASVLVGSGEGEQYFGPGTRLTVT.

This clone was recorded a few times. This chain uses TRBV20-1 with TRBJ2-1; 7 nucleotides match TRBD2. CDR1 and CDR2 (germline): DFQATT, SNEGSKA (reference sequence). V shed 3 bases, J shed 8 bases, and the junction held 1 base outside the gene matches. The CDR3 loop spans 11 amino acids. CDR3 region: CSASSGYEQFF. DNA of the CDR3: TGCAGTGCTAGTAGCGGGTATGAGCAGTTCTTC.

The V gene is TRBV5-1, the J gene TRBJ2-7; D remains ambiguous. Germline V gene data show CDR1 as SGHRS and CDR2 as YFSETQ. V shed 4 bases and J shed 4 bases, with 15 bases lying between them. This CDR3 has 14 residues. The CDR3 spells CASSPLASQYEQYF. CDR3 nucleotide sequence: TGCGCCAGCAGCCCACTCGCGAGTCAATACGAGCAGTACTTC. Using reference TRBV5-1 and TRBJ2-7 for the parts outside the CDR3, the full variable domain is KAGVTQTPRYLIKTRGQQVTLSCSPISGHRSVSWYQQTPGQGLQFLFEYFSETQRNKGNFPGRFSGRQFSNSRSEMNVSTLELGDSALYLCASSPLASQYEQYFGPGTRLTVT.

This chain connects TRBV7-2 to TRBJ1-5; TRBD1 matches at 11 bases. The CDR3 covers 14 residues. V shed 8 bases and J 2 bases; nucleotides not matched to a gene: 2. Germline CDR1 and CDR2: SGHTA and FQGNSA. CDR3 loop: CASGTGGGNQPQHF. CDR3 DNA: TGTGCCAGCGGGACAGGGGGAGGCAATCAGCCCCAGCATTTT.

The V and J genes are TRBV10-3 and TRBJ2-1; tentatively, D is TRBD2 (5 bases). The germline CDR1 and CDR2 sequences are ENHRY and SYGVKD. There are 12 residues in the CDR3. Trimming shortened V by 11 bases and J by 7 bases, and 15 bases separated the two germline ends. The CDR3 bases are TGTGCCTCCCGGGATAGCAGAAATGAGCAGTTCTTC. Its translation: CASRDSRNEQFF.

This clone showed up just a few times. V gene TRBV28 combines with J gene TRBJ1-5; TRBD1 aligns across 9 bases. The CDR3 totals 15 residues. J was trimmed by 5 bases and V by 6 bases; bases with no gene match: 8. Per germline, CDR1 MDHEN and CDR2 SYDVKM. This chain's CDR3 is CASRGPGQGYQPQHF. The CDR3 coding sequence is TGTGCCAGCAGGGGACCGGGACAGGGATATCAGCCCCAGCATTTT.

The chain carries TRBV4-1 and TRBJ1-2; 9 nucleotides agree with TRBD1. The CDR3 contains 14 residues. The J segment lost 5 bases and the V segment lost 5 bases, leaving 6 bases of the junction unmatched. CDR1 is MGHRA, CDR2 YSYEKL, per germline. The CDR3 is CASSYRDREYGYTF. The CDR3 region has the DNA TGCGCCAGCAGCTACCGGGACAGGGAGTATGGCTACACCTTC.

This clone occurred a few times. The CDR3 nucleotides are TGTGCCAGCAGCGTAGTAGGGGCAGATACGCAGTATTTT. Protein product: CASSVVGADTQYF. The chain joins TRBV9 to TRBJ2-3, with D perhaps TRBD1 (5 bases). The length of the CDR3 is 13 residues. The V gene lost 0 bases and the J gene lost 4 bases, with 6 bases spanning the gap. Germline values: CDR1 SGDLS, CDR2 YYNGEE.

The chain employs TRBV7-9 and TRBJ2-4; 8 bases line up with TRBD1. Germline V gene sequence: CDR1 SEHNR, CDR2 FQNEAQ (reference sequence). The CDR3 spans 14 residues. The V segment lost 4 bases and the J segment 4 bases; nucleotides outside the gene matches: 3. CDR3 in DNA: TGTGCCAGCAGCTGGGGACAGGCGAAAAACATTCAGTACTTC. Translated, it gives CASSWGQAKNIQYF.

This clone was seen only a few times. The V and J genes are TRBV5-6 and TRBJ2-1; a weak D match, TRBD1 (5 bases). From germline, CDR1 is SGHDT and CDR2 YYEEEE. This CDR3 spans 16 amino acids. Trimming shortened V by 0 bases and J by 5 bases, and 15 bases separated the two germline ends. CDR3 in DNA: TGTGCCAGCAGCTTGGGCCCAGGGCAGGGTCACAATGAGCAGTTCTTC. It translates to CASSLGPGQGHNEQFF.

This clone was recorded a few times. V is TRBV2 and J is TRBJ2-3; perhaps TRBD1 as D (6 bases). The V gene's germline CDR1 is SNHLY and CDR2 FYNNEI. V was trimmed by 4 bases and J by 3 bases, leaving 8 bases between them. CDR3 size: 13 residues. CDR3: CASSADSTDTQYF. As DNA, the CDR3 is TGTGCCAGCAGTGCGGACAGTACAGATACGCAGTATTTT.

This chain connects TRBV19 to TRBJ1-5, with 8 bases lining up with TRBD1. V lost 6 bases to trimming and J lost 0 bases; unmatched junction nucleotides: 4. Germline V lookup: CDR1 LNHDA, CDR2 SQIVND (reference sequence). The length of the CDR3 is 15 residues. The CDR3 spells CASRRTGHSNQPQHF. The DNA for the CDR3 is TGTGCCAGTAGAAGGACAGGGCATAGCAATCAGCCCCAGCATTTT.